This entry lists 32 T cell receptor beta chains sequenced from one sample in a study of T-cell reconstitution after alpha-beta-depleted transplantation in children. Unique molecular identifiers were used to barcode this TCRbeta library. One entry per CDR3 protein results from TCRdb running MiXCR on the PCR reads. This sample has fewer than 750,000 distinct CDR3 sequences, with more than 20% found just once. The sequences come from PBMCs, collected before TCRalphabeta/CD19-depleted stem cell transplant. Receptors originate from a boy in the first two years of life with Wiskott-Aldrich syndrome, due to receive a stem cell transplant.

A few counts support this clonotype. The chain uses TRBV5-5 and TRBJ2-2; 8 bases match TRBD1. Germline trimming cut 5 bases from V and 4 bases from J; bases unmatched to any gene: 16. Germline CDR1 reads SGHKS; CDR2 reads YYEKEE (reference sequence). The length of the CDR3 is 18 residues. CDR3 bases: TGTGCCAGCAGAAATAGTCCCGGGACAGGTAGAGGCACCGGGGAGCTGTTTTTT. Translation: CASRNSPGTGRGTGELFF. The whole variable domain, filled in from reference TRBV5-5 and TRBJ2-2, reads DAGVTQSPTHLIKTRGQQVTLRCSPISGHKSVSWYQQVLGQGPQFIFQYYEKEERGRGNFPDRFSARQFPNYSSELNVNALLLGDSALYLCASRNSPGTGRGTGELFFGEGSRLTVL.

CDR3 residues: CASTDRGWNEQFF. Here the CDR3 DNA reads TGTGCCAGCACCGACAGGGGTTGGAATGAGCAGTTCTTC. The V call is TRBV2, the J call TRBJ2-1; 8 bases line up with TRBD1. In germline, CDR1 is SNHLY, CDR2 FYNNEI. This CDR3 has 13 residues. Trimming removed 7 bases from V and 7 bases from J; junction bases left unmatched: 6. Based on the CDR3 plus reference TRBV2 and TRBJ2-1, the full variable domain is EPEVTQTPSHQVTQMGQEVILRCVPISNHLYFYWYRQILGQKVEFLVSFYNNEISEKSEIFDDQFSVERPDGSNFTLKIRSTKLEDSAMYFCASTDRGWNEQFFGPGTRLTVL.

This clonotype occurred once. The chain carries TRBV6-1 and TRBJ2-3; 14 nucleotides line up with TRBD2. CDR3 size: 18 residues. V shed 7 bases, J shed 4 bases, and the junction held 13 bases outside the gene matches. Germline assignment: CDR1 MNHNS and CDR2 SASEGT. CDR3 DNA: TGTGCCAGCAAATCGGGACTAGCGGGAGTTTGGGGCGCAGATACGCAGTATTTT. Translated: CASKSGLAGVWGADTQYF.

The chain uses TRBV20-1 and TRBJ2-2; 7 nucleotides match TRBD2. Germline assignment: CDR1 DFQATT and CDR2 SNEGSKA (reference sequence). The V gene end was trimmed by 2 bases and the J gene end by 2 bases; junction bases not matched to a gene: 2. The CDR3 runs 14 residues. CDR3 DNA sequence: TGCAGTGCTAGACTAGCGGTAAACACCGGGGAGCTGTTTTTT. It yields the protein CSARLAVNTGELFF.

This clonotype has a handful of counts. This chain links TRBV10-3 with TRBJ1-2; D is perhaps TRBD1 (6 bases). V dropped 10 bases and J dropped 5 bases, with 17 bases sitting between them. Germline V lookup: CDR1 ENHRY, CDR2 SYGVKD. This CDR3 has 13 residues. In DNA form, the CDR3 reads TGTGCCACCGAGTCAGGGGCGCGGTATGGCTACACCTTC. It encodes CATESGARYGYTF.

The chain carries TRBV15 and TRBJ1-2; D is possibly TRBD1 (5 bases). V was pared by 3 bases and J by 7 bases, with 21 bases between. Germline V gene lookup returns CDR1 LNHNV and CDR2 YYDKDF (reference sequence). CDR3 size: 16 residues. The CDR3 sequence is CATSSQGAGSGPGYTF. In nucleotides, the CDR3 is TGTGCCACCAGCAGTCAGGGCGCGGGGAGCGGCCCTGGCTACACCTTC.

The chain recombines TRBV5-1 with TRBJ2-2, with TRBD1 as a possible D gene (5 bases). The germline V gene encodes CDR1 SGHRS and CDR2 YFSETQ. Trimming left V 1 base short and J 4 bases short, with 11 bases between. This CDR3 is 15 amino acids long. The chain's CDR3 is CASSLKQAFTGELFF. In DNA, the CDR3 is TGCGCCAGCAGCTTGAAACAGGCGTTCACCGGGGAGCTGTTTTTT.

This clonotype turned up a few times. V is TRBV2 and J is TRBJ1-6; 7 nucleotides line up with TRBD1. This CDR3 spans 16 amino acids. The germline gives CDR1 SNHLY, CDR2 FYNNEI. The J segment lost 5 bases and the V segment lost 1 base, leaving 5 bases of the junction unmatched. DNA of the CDR3: TGTGCCAGCAGTGAAGTGATGGGGACAGATAATTCACCCCTCCACTTT. Encoded protein: CASSEVMGTDNSPLHF.

This clonotype came up once. The V and J genes are TRBV9 and TRBJ2-1; 16 positions match TRBD2. The V and J ends lost 4 bases and 0 bases, in that order; junction bases with no gene match: 7. Germline V gene lookup returns CDR1 SGDLS and CDR2 YYNGEE. The CDR3 contains 19 residues. The CDR3 spells CASSYPGTSGRDSYNEQFF. The CDR3 bases are TGTGCCAGCAGCTACCCCGGGACTAGCGGGAGGGACTCCTACAATGAGCAGTTCTTC.

This clonotype was counted between two and nine times. This rearrangement joins TRBV10-3 to TRBJ2-3; D not certain. This CDR3 has 13 amino acids. Trimming removed 6 bases at V and 2 bases at J, with 9 bases between. Germline CDR1 reads ENHRY; CDR2 reads SYGVKD. The CDR3 DNA reads as TGTGCCATCAGCTACTACAACACAGATACGCAGTATTTT. As protein: CAISYYNTDTQYF.

J is TRBJ2-5 and V is TRBV5-1; 10 positions match TRBD2. This CDR3 has 16 amino acids. From germline, CDR1 is SGHRS and CDR2 YFSETQ. J gave up 5 bases and V 2 bases, and 9 bases lay outside the gene matches. CDR3 region: CASSLNSGRAGETQYF. CDR3 DNA sequence: TGCGCCAGCAGCTTAAACAGCGGGAGGGCCGGTGAGACCCAGTACTTC.

The chain uses TRBV27 and TRBJ2-3; 8 nucleotides line up with TRBD1. This CDR3 comprises 16 residues. The V gene's germline CDR1 is MNHEY and CDR2 SMNVEV (reference sequence). With V trimmed by 7 bases and J by 3 bases, 12 bases remained unmatched. The CDR3 nucleotides are TGTGCCAGCACCAAGACAGGGGTACGAGTAACAGATACGCAGTATTTT. Translation: CASTKTGVRVTDTQYF.

The table lists this clonotype with a few counts. The genes are TRBV6-1 and TRBJ2-7; 8 nucleotides match TRBD2. Germline V gene data show CDR1 as MNHNS and CDR2 as SASEGT. V was pared by 6 bases and J by 6 bases, with 16 bases of the junction left unmatched. This CDR3 spans 16 amino acids. The CDR3 spells CASRAPFLREVVEQYF. The CDR3 nucleotides read TGTGCCAGCAGGGCCCCCTTTTTGCGGGAGGTGGTCGAGCAGTACTTC.

The chain is built from TRBV27 and TRBJ2-1; 11 bases map to TRBD2. With 2 bases clipped from V and 0 bases from J, the junction kept 6 bases outside the gene matches. CDR3 length equals 18 residues. Germline CDR1 is MNHEY and CDR2 is SMNVEV (reference sequence). CDR3 amino acids: CASSLLRLAGSSYNEQFF. Here the CDR3 DNA reads TGTGCCAGCAGTTTACTGAGACTAGCGGGGAGCTCCTACAATGAGCAGTTCTTC.

About this clonotype itself: An end of the junction differs from the germline gene, which may be a read error. The rearrangement links TRBV20-1 to TRBJ2-2, with D perhaps TRBD2 (7 bases). Germline-derived CDR1 and CDR2 are DFQATT and SNEGSKA (reference sequence). The CDR3 consists of 16 residues. CDR3 bases: TGCAGTGCTAGAGATTTGGGGGGGCTGGGCACCGTGGAGCTGTTTTTT. Translating gives CSARDLGGLGTVELFF.

The sample holds a few counts of this clonotype. V gene TRBV5-1 combines with J gene TRBJ2-7; 10 bases fit TRBD2. Germline V gene lookup returns CDR1 SGHRS and CDR2 YFSETQ. Trimming at V came to 7 bases and at J to 6 bases, leaving 19 bases not matched to a gene. The CDR3 contains 17 residues. The CDR3 loop is CASRTSPAGGPSSEQYF. The DNA for the CDR3 is TGCGCCAGCCGAACTTCCCCAGCGGGAGGGCCGAGTAGCGAGCAGTACTTC. Supplemented by reference TRBV5-1 and TRBJ2-7, the full variable domain reads KAGVTQTPRYLIKTRGQQVTLSCSPISGHRSVSWYQQTPGQGLQFLFEYFSETQRNKGNFPGRFSGRQFSNSRSEMNVSTLELGDSALYLCASRTSPAGGPSSEQYFGPGTRLTVT.

The chain joins TRBV20-1 to TRBJ2-2; unclear D gene. The CDR3 length is 15 residues. V shed 3 bases and J shed 4 bases, with 15 bases lying between them. Germline CDR1 reads DFQATT; CDR2 reads SNEGSKA (reference sequence). CDR3 sequence: CSASYGLLGTGELFF. CDR3 in DNA: TGCAGTGCTAGTTACGGCCTTCTAGGCACCGGGGAGCTGTTTTTT.

CDR3: CASSQVQGGEGVVEQFF. Written as DNA, the CDR3 is TGTGCCAGCAGCCAAGTTCAAGGGGGAGAAGGTGTGGTTGAGCAGTTCTTC. The chain employs TRBV3-1 and TRBJ2-1; maybe TRBD1 (6 bases). The CDR3 runs to 17 residues. With 1 base removed from V and 9 bases from J, the gap between germline ends came to 22 bases. Per the germline V gene, CDR1 is LGHDT and CDR2 is YNNKEL (reference sequence).

The genes are TRBV7-2 and TRBJ2-4; 7 nucleotides align to TRBD1. In germline, CDR1 is SGHTA, CDR2 FQGNSA. CDR3 size: 15 residues. Unmatched junction bases numbered 7, after V lost 1 base and J lost 7 bases. The CDR3 DNA follows: TGTGCCAGCAGCTTAGTTCCCCAGGGGGTCAACATTCAGTACTTC. Translation gives CASSLVPQGVNIQYF.

This clonotype was observed a few times. The chain carries TRBV2 and TRBJ1-2; D gene uncertain. Germline V gene sequence: CDR1 SNHLY, CDR2 FYNNEI. Trimming pared 7 bases from V and 4 bases from J, leaving 16 bases between. The CDR3 has 14 amino acids. The CDR3 DNA is TGTGCCAGCACTGGGGTAGGGCGCGCCTATGGCTACACCTTC. This sequence encodes CASTGVGRAYGYTF.

This clonotype occurred a few times. The chain recombines TRBV5-1 with TRBJ2-3; TRBD1 matches at 9 bases. The V segment lost 4 bases and the J segment 11 bases; nucleotides outside the gene matches: 11. CDR3 length: 14 residues. Germline lookup yields CDR1 SGHRS and CDR2 YFSETQ. CDR3 sequence reads: CASSLRDRESGQYF. As DNA, the CDR3 is TGCGCCAGCAGCCTGCGGGACAGGGAATCTGGGCAGTATTTT.

The chain combines TRBV7-3 with TRBJ2-1; TRBD2 matches at 7 bases. The germline V gene has CDR1 SGHTA and CDR2 FQGTGA. V lost 2 bases and J lost 2; bases outside the gene matches: 3. The CDR3 sequence is 15 residues long. The CDR3 nucleotides read TGTGCCAGCAGCTTACAAGCGGGACCCTACAATGAGCAGTTCTTC. It translates to CASSLQAGPYNEQFF.

The chain recombines TRBV25-1 with TRBJ2-5; D possibly corresponds to TRBD2 (6 bases). The germline V gene has CDR1 MGHDK and CDR2 SYGVNS. V shed 2 bases and J shed 4 bases, with 14 bases lying between them. The CDR3 covers 15 residues. Written as DNA, the CDR3 is TGTGCCAGCAGTGAACTTGGGGGGATAGGAGAGACCCAGTACTTC. Amino acids: CASSELGGIGETQYF.

In its sample, this clonotype was seen a few times. The chain uses TRBV28 and TRBJ1-6, with no clear D. The V gene lost 6 bases and the J gene lost 10 bases, with 13 bases spanning the gap. From germline, CDR1 is MDHEN and CDR2 SYDVKM. The length of the CDR3 is 13 residues. The CDR3 DNA reads TGTGCCAGCAGCCTGTTTGGAACATCACCCCTCCACTTT. Translated, it gives CASSLFGTSPLHF.

This clonotype came up a few times. The V and J genes are TRBV20-1 and TRBJ1-1; D is undetermined. V gave up 4 bases and J gave up 11 bases, with 14 bases separating them. This CDR3 spans 11 amino acids. Per the germline V gene, CDR1 is DFQATT and CDR2 is SNEGSKA (reference sequence). CDR3 sequence (DNA): TGCAGTGCTAAGAGTCCCTGGCGGGCTTTCTTT. It codes for CSAKSPWRAFF.

The chain recombines TRBV19 with TRBJ2-1; 8 bases line up with TRBD1. J was trimmed by 5 bases and V by 7 bases; bases with no gene match: 7. CDR1 LNHDA and CDR2 SQIVND come from the germline V gene (reference sequence). The CDR3 loop spans 14 amino acids. CDR3 in amino acids: CASKKDRDDNEQFF. For the CDR3, the DNA is TGTGCCAGTAAGAAGGACAGGGATGACAATGAGCAGTTCTTC. Looking up the rest from reference TRBV19 and TRBJ2-1 gives the full variable domain: DGGITQSPKYLFRKEGQNVTLSCEQNLNHDAMYWYRQDPGQGLRLIYYSQIVNDFQKGDIAEGYSVSREKKESFPLTVTSAQKNPTAFYLCASKKDRDDNEQFFGPGTRLTVL.

The gene calls are TRBV15 and TRBJ2-7, with TRBD1 matching over 9 bases. The CDR3 totals 14 residues. V lost 1 base and J lost 5; bases outside the gene matches: 3. In germline, CDR1 is LNHNV, CDR2 YYDKDF (reference sequence). The CDR3 coding sequence is TGTGCCACCAGCAGAGGGACAGGGGACCACGAGCAGTACTTC. Its protein product is CATSRGTGDHEQYF. The full variable domain, with the rest looked up from reference TRBV15 and TRBJ2-7, is DAMVIQNPRYQVTQFGKPVTLSCSQTLNHNVMYWYQQKSSQAPKLLFHYYDKDFNNEADTPDNFQSRRPNTSFCFLDIRSPGLGDTAMYLCATSRGTGDHEQYFGPGTRLTVT.

This clonotype turned up a few times. The rearrangement links TRBV24-1 to TRBJ2-7, with D hard to call. CDR3 length: 14 amino acids. CDR1 is KGHDR, CDR2 SFDVKD, per germline. V was trimmed by 0 bases and J by 7 bases, leaving 12 bases between them. CDR3 amino acids: CATSDLSTAGEQYF. In DNA form, the CDR3 reads TGTGCCACCAGTGATTTGAGTACCGCCGGGGAGCAGTACTTC.

This clonotype was detected only a few times. This chain joins TRBV28 and TRBJ2-7; D gene ambiguous. The CDR3 extends over 13 amino acids. Trimming removed 3 bases from V and 6 bases from J, with 12 bases in between. Germline CDR1 MDHEN, CDR2 SYDVKM. The CDR3 DNA is TGTGCCAGCAGTTTTCAAGTTCCAGGCGAGCAGTACTTC. Encoded protein: CASSFQVPGEQYF.

J is TRBJ2-3 and V is TRBV5-1, with 7 bases that match TRBD1. The germline V gene encodes CDR1 SGHRS and CDR2 YFSETQ. J gave up 5 bases and V 2 bases, and 5 bases lay outside the gene matches. The CDR3 totals 14 residues. This CDR3 reads CASSFQGEQDTQYF. DNA of the CDR3: TGCGCCAGCAGCTTTCAGGGGGAGCAAGATACGCAGTATTTT. Full variable domain (rest looked up from reference TRBV5-1 and TRBJ2-3): KAGVTQTPRYLIKTRGQQVTLSCSPISGHRSVSWYQQTPGQGLQFLFEYFSETQRNKGNFPGRFSGRQFSNSRSEMNVSTLELGDSALYLCASSFQGEQDTQYFGPGTRLTVL.

In DNA form, the CDR3 reads TGCGCCAGCAGCTTGCCCACTAGCGGCAACACCGGGGAGCTGTTTTTT. Encoded protein: CASSLPTSGNTGELFF. The rearrangement uses TRBV5-1 and TRBJ2-2, with 8 bases lining up with TRBD2. V shed 1 base, J shed 2 bases, and the junction held 4 bases outside the gene matches. The length of the CDR3 is 16 residues. Germline CDR1 reads SGHRS; CDR2 reads YFSETQ. Full variable domain (missing parts from reference TRBV5-1 and TRBJ2-2): KAGVTQTPRYLIKTRGQQVTLSCSPISGHRSVSWYQQTPGQGLQFLFEYFSETQRNKGNFPGRFSGRQFSNSRSEMNVSTLELGDSALYLCASSLPTSGNTGELFFGEGSRLTVL.

This clonotype was observed a few times. V gene TRBV7-7 combines with J gene TRBJ2-1; TRBD2 matches 10 bases. Germline V gene lookup returns CDR1 SSHAT and CDR2 FNYEAQ (reference sequence). The CDR3 runs to 15 residues. Trimming took 4 bases from V and 4 from J; bases not matched to a gene: 4. The CDR3 DNA follows: TGTGCCAGCAGCTCCCTAGCGGGAGATTACAATGAGCAGTTCTTC. Protein: CASSSLAGDYNEQFF.